Presented here are 11 T cell receptor beta chains from one specimen sequenced in a study of control samples from healthy donors and cancer patients. Libraries were prepared by immunoSEQ multiplex PCR; TCRdb keeps only in-frame clonotypes and omits some of them. The data hold roughly 63,000 clones, with nearly 90% observed a single time. The sequenced sample consisted of PBMCs. The receptors were gathered from a man between 60 and 75 years old with colorectal cancer.

V and J are TRBV5-5 and TRBJ2-7; D may match TRBD1 or TRBD2 (7 bases each). The CDR3 is made up of 12 amino acids. Germline CDR1 and CDR2: SGHKS and YYEKEE (reference sequence). V was trimmed by 4 bases and J by 11 bases, leaving 16 bases between them. The CDR3 spells CASSATGREEYF. The CDR3 nucleotides read TGTGCCAGCAGCGCGACAGGGAGGGAGGAGTACTTC. Looking up the rest from reference TRBV5-5 and TRBJ2-7 gives the full variable domain: DAGVTQSPTHLIKTRGQQVTLRCSPISGHKSVSWYQQVLGQGPQFIFQYYEKEERGRGNFPDRFSARQFPNYSSELNVNALLLGDSALYLCASSATGREEYFGPGTRLTVT.

The chain uses TRBV6-2 or TRBV6-3 and TRBJ2-7; 14 nucleotides match TRBD2. The CDR3 spans 14 residues. Germline V gene sequence: CDR1 MNHEY, CDR2 SVGEGT. The V and J ends lost 5 bases and 12 bases, in that order; junction bases with no gene match: 9. The CDR3 here is CASSGGLAGGFRYF. CDR3 bases: TGTGCCAGCAGTGGTGGACTAGCGGGGGGCTTTCGGTACTTC.

This clone was detected only a few times. The genes are TRBV28 and TRBJ2-1, with unresolved D. The CDR3 contains 13 residues. Trimming left V 6 bases short and J 4 bases short, with 10 bases between. Looked up from germline, CDR1 is MDHEN and CDR2 is SYDVKM. CDR3 nucleotides: TGTGCCAGCAGGGGCCAGAATTACAATGAGCAGTTCTTC. Protein product: CASRGQNYNEQFF.

This chain links TRBV24-1 with TRBJ2-1; D possibly uses TRBD1 or TRBD2 (5 bases each). Per germline, CDR1 KGHDR and CDR2 SFDVKD. The CDR3 extends over 14 amino acids. V was cut by 5 bases and J by 6 bases, with 13 bases left in between. The CDR3 here is CATSGARGTNEQFF. The DNA for the CDR3 is TGTGCCACCAGTGGGGCACGGGGCACCAATGAGCAGTTCTTC.

The rearrangement joins TRBV7-6 to TRBJ1-4; D ambiguous. The CDR3 runs to 15 residues. The V gene's germline CDR1 is SGHVS and CDR2 FNYEAQ. V shed 5 bases and J shed 4 bases, with 14 bases lying between them. The CDR3 bases are TGTGCCAGCAGCCTATCCGGACTTAATAATGAAAAACTGTTTTTT. Protein product: CASSLSGLNNEKLFF.

The CDR3 DNA reads TGTGCCAGCAGTCAAACGACCGGCTCTGGAAACACCATATATTTT. Amino acid sequence: CASSQTTGSGNTIYF. The gene calls are TRBV6-6 and TRBJ1-3; D is unclear. V was clipped by 5 bases and J by 0 bases, with 11 bases between them. CDR1 and CDR2 (germline): MNHNY, SVGAGI (reference sequence). The CDR3 runs 15 residues.

The count of this clone is one. Other DNA sequences in this specimen translate into the identical CDR3. CDR3 nucleotide sequence: TGCGCCAGCAGCTTGGATGGAGCAACTAATGAAAAACTGTTTTTT. Residues: CASSLDGATNEKLFF. The chain joins TRBV5-1 to TRBJ1-4; D gene uncertain. CDR1 and CDR2 from the germline V gene are SGHRS and YFSETQ. This CDR3 spans 15 amino acids. V was pared by 0 bases and J by 0 bases, with 6 bases between.

This sequence joins TRBV19 and TRBJ2-4; D might be TRBD1 (6 bases). V was pared by 5 bases and J by 6 bases, with 20 bases between. The V gene's germline CDR1 is LNHDA and CDR2 SQIVND (reference sequence). There are 16 residues in the CDR3. The CDR3 DNA sequence: TGTGCCAGTAGTTTCAATACAGGGTCCCTCGGAAACATTCAGTACTTC. Amino acids: CASSFNTGSLGNIQYF.

The chain recombines TRBV19 with TRBJ1-2; D not resolved. V lost 1 base to trimming and J lost 0 bases, with 9 bases between them. Germline V gene lookup returns CDR1 LNHDA and CDR2 SQIVND (reference sequence). The CDR3 length is 15 residues. CDR3 sequence: CASSIVTRANYGYTF. The CDR3 nucleotides read TGTGCCAGTAGTATAGTGACCCGAGCTAACTATGGCTACACCTTC.

J is TRBJ2-2 and V is TRBV6-1; maybe TRBD2 (7 bases). V was shortened by 2 bases and J by 5 bases, with 36 bases between the two germline ends. The germline V gene has CDR1 MNHNS and CDR2 SASEGT. CDR3 size: 23 residues. CDR3 region: CASSENHRARLRGGAAATGELFF. DNA for the CDR3: TGTGCCAGCAGTGAAAACCACCGGGCCCGGCTACGTGGGGGGGCCGCGGCTACCGGGGAGCTGTTTTTT.

V usage is TRBV29-1 and J usage is TRBJ2-3; D is unresolved. Germline CDR1 is SQVTM and CDR2 is ANQGSEA. This CDR3 contains 11 residues. V dropped 7 bases and J dropped 10 bases, with 15 bases sitting between them. In nucleotides, the CDR3 is TGCAGCGGGAACCCCATAGAGGCGCAGTATTTT. Translation: CSGNPIEAQYF.